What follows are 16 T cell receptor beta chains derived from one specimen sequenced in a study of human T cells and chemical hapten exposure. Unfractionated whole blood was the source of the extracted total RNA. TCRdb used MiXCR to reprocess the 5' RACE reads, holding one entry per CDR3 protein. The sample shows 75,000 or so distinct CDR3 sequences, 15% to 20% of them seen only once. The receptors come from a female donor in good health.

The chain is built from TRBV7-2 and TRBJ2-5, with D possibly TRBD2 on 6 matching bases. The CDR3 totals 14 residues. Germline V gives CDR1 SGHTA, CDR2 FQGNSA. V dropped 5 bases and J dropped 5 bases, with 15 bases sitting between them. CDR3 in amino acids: CASSPGTVRETQYF. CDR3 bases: TGTGCCAGCAGCCCTGGGACTGTGCGGGAGACCCAGTACTTC.

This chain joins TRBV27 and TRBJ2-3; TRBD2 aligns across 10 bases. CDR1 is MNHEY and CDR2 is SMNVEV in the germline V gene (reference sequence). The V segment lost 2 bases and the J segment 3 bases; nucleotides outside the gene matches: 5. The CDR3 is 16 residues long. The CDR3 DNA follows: TGTGCCAGCAGTTTAAAGACTAGCGGGTTTACAGATACGCAGTATTTT. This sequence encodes CASSLKTSGFTDTQYF.

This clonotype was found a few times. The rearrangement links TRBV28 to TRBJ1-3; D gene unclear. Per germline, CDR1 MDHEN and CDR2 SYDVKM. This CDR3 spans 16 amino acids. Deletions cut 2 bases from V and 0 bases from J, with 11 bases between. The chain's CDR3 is CASSLNPPTSGNTIYF. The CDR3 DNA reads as TGTGCCAGCAGTTTAAATCCACCTACCTCTGGAAACACCATATATTTT.

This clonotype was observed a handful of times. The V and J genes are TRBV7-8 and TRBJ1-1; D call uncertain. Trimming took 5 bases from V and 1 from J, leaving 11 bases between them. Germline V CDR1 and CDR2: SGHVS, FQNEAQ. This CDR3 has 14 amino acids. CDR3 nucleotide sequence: TGTGCCAGCAGCCACAAGACAAGGAACACTGAAGCTTTCTTT. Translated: CASSHKTRNTEAFF.

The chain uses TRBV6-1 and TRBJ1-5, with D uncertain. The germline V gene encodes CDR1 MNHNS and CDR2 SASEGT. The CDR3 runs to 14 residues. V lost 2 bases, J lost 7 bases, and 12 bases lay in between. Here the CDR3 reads CASSELTGRQPQHF. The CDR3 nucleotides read TGTGCCAGCAGTGAATTAACTGGTAGGCAGCCCCAGCATTTT.

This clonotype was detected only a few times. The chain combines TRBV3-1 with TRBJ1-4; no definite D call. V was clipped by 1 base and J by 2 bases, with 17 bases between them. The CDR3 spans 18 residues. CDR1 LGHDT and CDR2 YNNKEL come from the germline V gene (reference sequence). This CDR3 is CASSQVPSEVVTNEKLFF. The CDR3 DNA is TGTGCCAGCAGCCAAGTCCCCTCGGAGGTTGTGACTAATGAAAAACTGTTTTTT.

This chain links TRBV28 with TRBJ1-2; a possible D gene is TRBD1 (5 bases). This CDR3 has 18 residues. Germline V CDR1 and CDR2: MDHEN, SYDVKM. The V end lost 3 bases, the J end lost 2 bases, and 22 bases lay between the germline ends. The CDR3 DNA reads TGTGCCAGCAGTTTGGCCCTGGCGGGGGGGGAACTAAACTATGGCTACACCTTC. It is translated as CASSLALAGGELNYGYTF.

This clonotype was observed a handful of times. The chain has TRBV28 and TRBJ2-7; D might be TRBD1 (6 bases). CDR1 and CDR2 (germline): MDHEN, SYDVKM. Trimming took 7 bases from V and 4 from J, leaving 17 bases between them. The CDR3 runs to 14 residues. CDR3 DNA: TGTGCCAGCAAGACAGGTGGAGAAACGTACGAGCAGTACTTC. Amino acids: CASKTGGETYEQYF.

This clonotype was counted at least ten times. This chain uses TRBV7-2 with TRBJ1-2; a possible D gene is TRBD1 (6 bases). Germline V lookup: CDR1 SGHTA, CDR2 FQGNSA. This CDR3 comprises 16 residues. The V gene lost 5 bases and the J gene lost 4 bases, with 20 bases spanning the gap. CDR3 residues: CASSLITTQGAYGYTF. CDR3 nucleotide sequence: TGTGCCAGCAGCCTCATTACAACACAGGGCGCCTATGGCTACACCTTC. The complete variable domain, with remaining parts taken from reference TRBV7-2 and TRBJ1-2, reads GAGVSQSPSNKVTEKGKDVELRCDPISGHTALYWYRQSLGQGLEFLIYFQGNSAPDKSGLPSDRFSAERTGGSVSTLTIQRTQQEDSAVYLCASSLITTQGAYGYTFGSGTRLTVV.

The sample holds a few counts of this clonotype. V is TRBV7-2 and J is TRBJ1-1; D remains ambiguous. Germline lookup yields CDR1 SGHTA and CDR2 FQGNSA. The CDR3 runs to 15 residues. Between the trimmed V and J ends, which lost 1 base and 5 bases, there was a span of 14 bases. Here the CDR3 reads CASSLEGLLVTEAFF. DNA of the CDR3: TGTGCCAGCAGCTTAGAAGGACTGTTAGTGACTGAAGCTTTCTTT.

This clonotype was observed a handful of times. DNA for the CDR3: TGTGCCAGCAGCTTAGGCGATCGGACAGGGGCCGGCTACACCTTC. This codes for CASSLGDRTGAGYTF. This chain links TRBV7-2 with TRBJ1-2; the match to TRBD1 covers 9 bases. The CDR3 is 15 amino acids. Losses at the gene ends were 1 base for V and 8 bases for J; bases not matched to a gene: 8. The germline gives CDR1 SGHTA, CDR2 FQGNSA.

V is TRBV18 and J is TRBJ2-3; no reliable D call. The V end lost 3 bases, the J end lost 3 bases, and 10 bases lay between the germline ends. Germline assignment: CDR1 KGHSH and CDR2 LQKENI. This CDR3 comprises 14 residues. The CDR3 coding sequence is TGTGCCAGCTCACCCCAACGAACAACAGATACGCAGTATTTT. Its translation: CASSPQRTTDTQYF. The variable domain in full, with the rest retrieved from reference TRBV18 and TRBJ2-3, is NAGVMQNPRHLVRRRGQEARLRCSPMKGHSHVYWYRQLPEEGLKFMVYLQKENIIDESGMPKERFSAEFPKEGPSILRIQQVVRGDSAAYFCASSPQRTTDTQYFGPGTRLTVL.

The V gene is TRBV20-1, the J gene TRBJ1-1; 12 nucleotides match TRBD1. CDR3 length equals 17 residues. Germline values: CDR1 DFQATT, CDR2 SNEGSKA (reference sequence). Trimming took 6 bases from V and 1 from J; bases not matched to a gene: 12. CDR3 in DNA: TGCAGTGCACGTCCCCGGGACAGGGGGCCCGAGAACACTGAAGCTTTCTTT. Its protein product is CSARPRDRGPENTEAFF.

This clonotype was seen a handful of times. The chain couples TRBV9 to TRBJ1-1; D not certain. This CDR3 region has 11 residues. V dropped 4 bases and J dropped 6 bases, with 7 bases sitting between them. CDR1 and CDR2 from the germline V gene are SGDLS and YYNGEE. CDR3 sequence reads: CASSRGPEAFF. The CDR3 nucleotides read TGTGCCAGCAGCCGGGGTCCTGAAGCTTTCTTT.

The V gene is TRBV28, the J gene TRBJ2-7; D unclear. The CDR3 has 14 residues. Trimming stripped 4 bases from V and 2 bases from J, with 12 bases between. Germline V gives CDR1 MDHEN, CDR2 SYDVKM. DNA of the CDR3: TGTGCCAGCAGTTCTGAGGAAAATACCTACGAGCAGTACTTC. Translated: CASSSEENTYEQYF. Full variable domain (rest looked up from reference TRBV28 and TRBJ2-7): DVKVTQSSRYLVKRTGEKVFLECVQDMDHENMFWYRQDPGLGLRLIYFSYDVKMKEKGDIPEGYSVSREKKERFSLILESASTNQTSMYLCASSSEENTYEQYFGPGTRLTVT.

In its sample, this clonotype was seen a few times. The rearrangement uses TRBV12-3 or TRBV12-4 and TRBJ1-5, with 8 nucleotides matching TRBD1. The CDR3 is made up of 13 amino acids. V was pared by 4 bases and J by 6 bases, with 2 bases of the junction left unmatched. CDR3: CASSSQGGQPQHF. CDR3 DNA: TGTGCCAGCAGTTCACAGGGGGGTCAGCCCCAGCATTTT.